This T cell receptor beta chain emerged from a study of cytomegalovirus exposure and HLA in healthy donors (dated by TCRdb to 2017 to 2019). For the wider study: An earlier analysis of roughly 630 of the donors reported more than 250 Gb of sequence data and some 120 million unique TCR beta sequences from around 200 million T cells. An early release covering about 600 HLA-typed donors comprised roughly 300 gigabases of sequencing data and roughly 85 million unique TCR sequences. Among the roughly 430 genotyped donors, around 79% belonged to the genetic ancestry cluster associated with self-reported Caucasian donors. The study aimed to test whether cataloging public T cell receptors could reveal signatures of past pathogen exposure. The study used immunosequencing to profile the T cell repertoires of approximately 650 subjects and linked those repertoires to cytomegalovirus serostatus. In addition to the first cohort of 666 subjects, a separate validation cohort of about 120 different subjects was used. To predict cytomegalovirus infection status, the study brought together high-throughput TCR immunosequencing, statistical association of individual TCRs with disease status, and machine learning. In a later analysis, previously published TCR beta repertoires from some 640 donors were re-analyzed and high-resolution HLA genotyping was added so that TCR occurrence patterns could be studied. Rather than using new phenotypic data, the later analysis identified candidate immune exposures from TCR beta sequences and from how often those sequences occurred across donors. An earlier analysis of 500 to 750 of the donors applied high-throughput TCR beta sequencing to assess whether each TCR beta V gene segment acted as functional or pseudogenic. Donor age, sex, ethnicity and CMV serostatus were compiled together with the repertoire data. Genome-wide SNP genotypes for about 65% of the 666 donors were used in a later genetic analysis, which treated that subset as a discovery cohort. Every discovery cohort repertoire had been produced on one sequencing platform. Class I and class II HLA loci were covered by the typing at four-digit resolution. The number of typed donors differed by locus: roughly 629-630 for A, B, C, DRB1 and DQB1; 500 to 550 for DQA1; 606 for DPA1; and around 450 for DPB1. Because of strong linkage in the cohort, four to six DR-DQ haplotypes were treated as single units for association and clustering. On average, about 200,000 unique TCR beta nucleotide sequences were sequenced per donor among fewer than 500 genotyped donors of the cohort, with roughly 18% of those sequences being non-productive. On the study overall, not on this receptor specifically: A few of the identified cytomegalovirus-associated TCR beta chains were confirmed in vitro to be specific for cytomegalovirus antigens. Because the 87-base-pair reads could not distinguish some IMGT-functional V segments, including TRBV6-2 and TRBV6-3, those segments were excluded. According to a later analysis, most CMV-associated TCR beta chains appeared to be HLA-restricted, and the HLA associations seemed to be driven largely by CMV exposure. Presence/absence analyses assumed roughly uniform sequencing depth across donors, an assumption that may not hold. Because counts were too low, around 18 rarely observed V segments, including chromosome 9 orphons, were left out of the earlier analysis of a few hundred of the donors. In a later analysis, TCR association rates were found to vary across HLA loci, with the most associated TCRs seen for DRB1 alleles and the fewest for HLA-C alleles. According to the authors, the approach could potentially be generalized to other disease states and immunological phenotypes. In a later analysis, HLA-associated TCR beta chains were found to be more clonally expanded and to have lower generation probabilities than equally common non-associated chains. Compared with the approximately 710-donor mean, donors in an Asian-associated ancestry cluster had fewer N-insertions in productive TCRs, according to a later genetic analysis. Most TCR sequences were seen in very few donors, while some public TCRs were found in many individuals. Because HLA typing was missing for some donors at each locus, association tests included only the typed subset. A total of roughly 160 TCR beta chains were listed by the study as associated with cytomegalovirus. A further reported finding was that TCR beta sequences accurately predicted the HLA-A and HLA-B alleles for most subjects in the first cohort. A group of highly shared sequence variants was considered likely to be a technical artifact of the sequencing pipeline. Several of the top co-occurrence clusters appeared to be linked to parvovirus B19, influenza, CMV and Epstein-Barr virus, according to a later analysis. Correlated functional status among segregating V segments might be attributable to linkage disequilibrium, but an unknown experimental factor could not be ruled out. In a later genetic analysis, a missense DCLRE1C variant was associated with V-gene and J-gene trimming of TCR beta chains, and the association was replicated in an independent cohort. Specific HLA alleles were associated with over 15,000 TCR beta sequences at a false discovery rate of 0.05 in a later analysis. The classifier was reported to diagnose cytomegalovirus status with high specificity and sensitivity in both the original cohort and the validation cohort. CMV serostatus was the only immune exposure information available for the cohort. Broadly in line with IMGT annotations, most TCR beta V segments showed up in productive rearrangements about 87% or about 30% of the time in an earlier analysis of approximately 600 of the donors. This cohort had only TCR beta chains sequenced, and the lack of alpha or paired-chain data limited which features could be detected. When HLA alleles, especially DR and DQ, strongly co-occurred, TCR associations were difficult to assign to individual alleles.

The method behind the library was the immunoSEQ multiplex PCR assay. The multiplex PCR relied on a mix of 60 forward primers for TCR Vbeta segments and 13 reverse primers for TCR Jbeta segments. Amplification of the CDR3 region of rearranged TCR beta genes was performed with a multiplex PCR assay on genomic DNA. The Illumina HiSeq System was used to sequence the amplified TCR beta libraries as 87-base-pair reads. The study's own analysis went as follows. Across the 670 or so repertoires, a later analysis counted approximately 83 million unique TCR beta chains, some 11 million of which were shared by at least two donors. Raw reads were error-corrected and collapsed into unique sequences by a nearest-neighbor algorithm in which closely related sequences were merged to remove PCR and sequencing errors. V, D and J gene segments were assigned by aligning CDR3 sequences to IMGT reference sequences. For a sequence to be retained, at least a six-nucleotide match to both a V gene segment and a J gene segment was required. Rearrangements were called productive when the CDR3 lacked stop codons and stayed in frame with V and J; all others were non-productive. Following IMGT convention, CDR3 was defined as the stretch from the second conserved V-encoded cysteine up to the conserved J-encoded phenylalanine. Sequences without an unambiguous match to a single V gene segment were excluded from the earlier analysis of several hundred of the donors. In an earlier analysis of 587 of the donors, V segments were called functional above 56.7% productive rearrangements and were called segregating when the between-donor standard deviation exceeded 5%. A statistical classification framework was developed to diagnose cytomegalovirus status using the catalog of TCR beta chain sequences. V and J gene assignment, in a later analysis, came from comparing TCR nucleotide sequences with IMGT/GENE-DB human TR gene sequences. A later analysis assigned CDR3 sequences and most-parsimonious VDJ recombination scenarios with the TCRdist pipeline. A later analysis defined each TCR beta chain by its CDR3 amino acid sequence plus V-gene family, and excluded reads lacking a unique V-gene family. A later analysis removed 592 highly shared, low-generation-probability nucleotide sequences to deal with suspected cross-contamination and a sequencing artifact. In a later analysis, a clonal expansion index for each public chain was calculated from normalized within-repertoire ranks of inferred template counts. Generation probabilities in a later analysis came from a VDJ recombination model fitted to out-of-frame rearrangements, and those results were checked against IGoR. A later analysis scored TCR-TCR, TCR-HLA and TCR-CMV co-occurrence with hypergeometric tests, applying a repertoire-size bias correction to TCR pairs. In a later analysis, false discovery rates were estimated by permuting HLA or CMV assignments 20 times. In a later analysis, co-occurring TCRs were grouped using DBSCAN, and TCRdist sequence similarity was added for clustering within HLA-allele-positive subsets. Co-occurrence clustering excluded repertoires with fewer than 30,000 or more than 120,000 public chains, plus five with anomalous nucleotide sharing. Here the immuneACCESS table is served through TCRdb, limited to in-frame sequences with V and J called. Missing clones are a known gap in these copies; in checked studies unresolved V genes cover under half, and the rest lacks a known reason. V and J calls and clone size are copied from that table; D and trimming were computed from the DNA. The sample table shows some 150,000 clones, and around 86% are seen once. Less than 3.5% of the sample lies in the top ten.

The cohort consisted of more than 650 healthy bone marrow donors. At the time of sampling, every cohort member was nominally healthy, though immune exposures that went unrecorded were likely present. The donor was CMV seronegative and was included in the group of several hundred seronegative cohort members. Every donor gave a peripheral blood sample, and the peripheral blood mononuclear cells from that sample were used for TCR beta sequencing. Genomic DNA was extracted from the blood cell samples with the Qiagen DNeasy Blood Extraction Kit. Note on this clone: Its antigen is unknown. Within one base of it there is no much larger clone, and no base qualities were kept.

Counted from cysteine to phenylalanine, this CDR3 has 18 amino acids. Solely the CDR3 DNA is kept, with 54 bases framed from the first base. Trimming removed 5 bases from V and 5 bases from J; the gene matches leave 12 bases unexplained. Taken from the germline V gene (reference sequence), the CDR1 and CDR2 loops are SEHNR and FQNEAQ. The clonotype originates from a woman in her twenties or thirties in good health and CMV-seronegative. Rearrangement joined TRBV7-9 to TRBJ2-1; 13 bases in the junction line up with TRBD2. Sequencing was done on a sample of PBMCs. Here the CDR3 is given as CASSPLAGLAGENNEQFF. The DNA reads as follows: TGTGCCAGCAGCCCCCTGGCAGGACTAGCGGGGGAAAACAATGAGCAGTTCTTC.